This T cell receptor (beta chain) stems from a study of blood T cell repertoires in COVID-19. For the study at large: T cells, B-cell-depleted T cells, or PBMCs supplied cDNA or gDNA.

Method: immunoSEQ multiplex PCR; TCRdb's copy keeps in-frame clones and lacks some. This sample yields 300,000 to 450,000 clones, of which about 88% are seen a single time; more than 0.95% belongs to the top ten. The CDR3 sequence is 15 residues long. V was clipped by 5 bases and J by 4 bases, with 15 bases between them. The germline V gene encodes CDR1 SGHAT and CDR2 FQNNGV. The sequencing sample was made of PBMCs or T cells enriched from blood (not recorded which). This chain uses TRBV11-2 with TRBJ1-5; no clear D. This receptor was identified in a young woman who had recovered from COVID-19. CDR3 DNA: TGTGCCAGCAGCCAGATGACATCGGGGAATCAGCCCCAGCATTTT. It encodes CASSQMTSGNQPQHF.